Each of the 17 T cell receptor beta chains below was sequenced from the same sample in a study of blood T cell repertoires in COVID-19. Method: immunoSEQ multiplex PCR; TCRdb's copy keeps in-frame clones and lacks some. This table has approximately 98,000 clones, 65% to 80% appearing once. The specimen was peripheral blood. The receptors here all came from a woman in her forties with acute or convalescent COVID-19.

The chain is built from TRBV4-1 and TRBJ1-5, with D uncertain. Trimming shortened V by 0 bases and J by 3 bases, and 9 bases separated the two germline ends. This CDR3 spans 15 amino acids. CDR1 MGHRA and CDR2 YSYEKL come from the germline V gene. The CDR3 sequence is CASSQDSSNNQPQHF. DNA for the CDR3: TGCGCCAGCAGCCAAGACTCCTCTAACAATCAGCCCCAGCATTTT.

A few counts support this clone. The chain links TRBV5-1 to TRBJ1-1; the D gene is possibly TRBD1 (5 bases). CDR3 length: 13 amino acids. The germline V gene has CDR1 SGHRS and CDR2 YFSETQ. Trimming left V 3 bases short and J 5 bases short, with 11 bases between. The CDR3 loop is CASSSQGTTEAFF. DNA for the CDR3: TGCGCCAGCAGCTCTCAGGGAACAACTGAAGCTTTCTTT.

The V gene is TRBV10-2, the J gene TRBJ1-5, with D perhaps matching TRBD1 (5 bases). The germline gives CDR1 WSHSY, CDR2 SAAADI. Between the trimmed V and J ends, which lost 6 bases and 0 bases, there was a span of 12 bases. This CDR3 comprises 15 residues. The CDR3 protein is CASREGDSSNQPQHF. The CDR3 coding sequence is TGCGCCAGCAGGGAAGGGGACTCTAGCAATCAGCCCCAGCATTTT.

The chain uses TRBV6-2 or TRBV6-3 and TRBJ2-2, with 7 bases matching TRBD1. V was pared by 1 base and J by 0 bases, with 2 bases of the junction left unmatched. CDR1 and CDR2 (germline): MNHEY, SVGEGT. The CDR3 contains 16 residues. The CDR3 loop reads CASSYWDSPNTGELFF. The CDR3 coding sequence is TGTGCCAGCAGTTACTGGGACAGCCCGAACACCGGGGAGCTGTTTTTT.

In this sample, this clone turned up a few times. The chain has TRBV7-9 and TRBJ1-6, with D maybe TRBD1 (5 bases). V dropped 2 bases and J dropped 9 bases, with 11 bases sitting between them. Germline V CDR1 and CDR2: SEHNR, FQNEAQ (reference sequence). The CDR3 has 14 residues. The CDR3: CASSLSGGVSPLHF. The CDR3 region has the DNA TGTGCCAGCAGCTTAAGTGGGGGGGTTTCACCCCTCCACTTT.

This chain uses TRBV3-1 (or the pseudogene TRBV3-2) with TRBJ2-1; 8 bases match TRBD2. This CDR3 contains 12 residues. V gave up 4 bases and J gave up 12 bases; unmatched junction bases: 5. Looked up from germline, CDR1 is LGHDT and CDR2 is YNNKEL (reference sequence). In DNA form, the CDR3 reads TGTGCCAGCAGCCGGGCTAGCGGGTCGCAGTTCTTC. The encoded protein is CASSRASGSQFF.

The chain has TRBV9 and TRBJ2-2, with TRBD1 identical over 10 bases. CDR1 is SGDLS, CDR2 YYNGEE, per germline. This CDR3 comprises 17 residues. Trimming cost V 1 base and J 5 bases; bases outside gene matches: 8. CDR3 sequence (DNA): TGTGCCAGCAGCGTATACTGGGACAGGGGACGAACCGGGGAGCTGTTTTTT. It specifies CASSVYWDRGRTGELFF.

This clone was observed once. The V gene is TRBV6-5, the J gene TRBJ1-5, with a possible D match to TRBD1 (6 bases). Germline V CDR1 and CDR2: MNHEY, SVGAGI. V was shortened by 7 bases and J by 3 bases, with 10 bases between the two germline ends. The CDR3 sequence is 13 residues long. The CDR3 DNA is TGTGCCAGCATGGGGGCATTCAATCAGCCCCAGCATTTT. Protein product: CASMGAFNQPQHF.

CDR3 DNA: TGTGCCAGCAGCTCAGGGACAGCTGAAAAACTGTTTTTT. Translated: CASSSGTAEKLFF. This chain links TRBV5-6 with TRBJ1-4, with 7 bases matching TRBD1. Trimming at V came to 3 bases and at J to 7 bases, leaving 3 bases not matched to a gene. Germline CDR1 SGHDT, CDR2 YYEEEE. The CDR3 consists of 13 residues.

CDR3 amino acids: CASNSPGAGNTIYF. The CDR3 DNA is TGTGCCAGCAACTCCCCGGGGGCTGGAAACACCATATATTTT. The chain is built from TRBV6-5 and TRBJ1-3, with a tentative D call TRBD1 (5 bases). From germline, CDR1 is MNHEY and CDR2 SVGAGI. This CDR3 is built from 14 residues. Between the trimmed V and J ends, which lost 7 bases and 2 bases, there was a span of 12 bases.

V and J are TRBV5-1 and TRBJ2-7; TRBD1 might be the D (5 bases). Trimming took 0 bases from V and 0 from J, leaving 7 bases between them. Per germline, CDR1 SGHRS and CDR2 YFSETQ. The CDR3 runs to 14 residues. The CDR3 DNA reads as TGCGCCAGCAGCTTGGGACAGCACTCCTACGAGCAGTACTTC. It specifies CASSLGQHSYEQYF.

The CDR3 region is CASRSLAYEQYF. In DNA form, the CDR3 reads TGTGCCAGCAGATCTCTAGCTTACGAGCAGTACTTC. V gene TRBV12-3 or TRBV12-4 combines with J gene TRBJ2-7, with D perhaps matching TRBD2 (5 bases). V lost 6 bases and J 4 bases, leaving 10 bases between the germline ends. The CDR3 has 12 amino acids.

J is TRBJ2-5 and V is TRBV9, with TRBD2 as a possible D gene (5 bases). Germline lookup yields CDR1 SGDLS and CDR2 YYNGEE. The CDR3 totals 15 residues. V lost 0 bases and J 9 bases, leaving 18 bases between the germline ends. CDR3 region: CASSVAGVGMEAQYF. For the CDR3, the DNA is TGTGCCAGCAGCGTAGCCGGGGTGGGGATGGAGGCCCAGTACTTC.

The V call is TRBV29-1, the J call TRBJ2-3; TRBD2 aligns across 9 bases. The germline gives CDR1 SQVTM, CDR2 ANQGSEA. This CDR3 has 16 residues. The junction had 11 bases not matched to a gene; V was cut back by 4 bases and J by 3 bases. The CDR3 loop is CSVGPIAGVRTDTQYF. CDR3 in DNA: TGCAGCGTTGGACCTATAGCGGGGGTCAGGACAGATACGCAGTATTTT.

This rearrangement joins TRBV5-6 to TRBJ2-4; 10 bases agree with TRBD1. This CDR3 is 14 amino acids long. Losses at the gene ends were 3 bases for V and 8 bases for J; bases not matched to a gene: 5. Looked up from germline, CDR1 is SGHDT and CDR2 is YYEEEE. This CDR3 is CASSSGQGKDIQYF. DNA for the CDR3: TGTGCCAGCAGCTCGGGACAGGGGAAAGACATTCAGTACTTC.

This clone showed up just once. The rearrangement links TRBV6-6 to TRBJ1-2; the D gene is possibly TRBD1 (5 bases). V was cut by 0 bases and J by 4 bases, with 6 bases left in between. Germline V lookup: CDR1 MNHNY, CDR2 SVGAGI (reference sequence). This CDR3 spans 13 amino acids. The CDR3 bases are TGTGCCAGCAGTTACTCAGACAGCTATGGCTACACCTTC. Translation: CASSYSDSYGYTF.

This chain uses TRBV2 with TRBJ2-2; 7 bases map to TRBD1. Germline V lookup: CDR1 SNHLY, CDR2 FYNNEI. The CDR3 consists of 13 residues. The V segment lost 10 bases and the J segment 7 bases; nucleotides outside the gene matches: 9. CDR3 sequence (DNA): TGTGCCACCCGACAGGGTTTGAGCGGGGAGCTGTTTTTT. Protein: CATRQGLSGELFF.